This T cell receptor (beta chain) was sequenced in a study of T cell responses to AZD1222 COVID-19 vaccine. Some clones are missing from TCRdb's copy, which holds only in-frame ones; the method was immunoSEQ multiplex PCR. The profile shows some 100,000 clones, about 87% of them singletons. Germline CDR1 and CDR2: SGHTA and FQGTGA. The ends lost 4 bases at V and 1 base at J; junction bases unmatched: 7. The length of the CDR3 is 17 residues. Sequencing was performed on peripheral blood, taken on day 0 of AZD1222 vaccination. The chain has TRBV7-3 and TRBJ2-3; TRBD1 aligns across 11 bases. The source of this sequence is an adult in good health. CDR3 region: CASSSIPGQGGTDTQYF. The CDR3 nucleotides are TGTGCCAGCAGCTCTATTCCGGGACAGGGGGGCACAGATACGCAGTATTTT.